These T cell receptor beta chains were read from a single sample in a study of blood T cell repertoires in COVID-19. This table comes from immunoSEQ multiplex PCR, and its TCRdb copy is limited to in-frame clones, with some not included. The data hold 130,000 or so clones, with around 83% observed a single time. The sample comprised peripheral blood. The receptors here all came from a woman aged 55-75 years with acute or convalescent COVID-19. CDR3s include the opening cysteine and the closing phenylalanine or tryptophan.

v_gene: TRBV23-1
j_gene: TRBJ1-1
len: 13
CDR3aa: CASSATGKTEAFF

v_gene: TRBV5-5
j_gene: TRBJ1-2
len: 13
CDR3aa: CASSLDRAYGYTF

v_gene: TRBV3-1/TRBV3-2
j_gene: TRBJ2-3
len: 14
CDR3aa: CASSPRLMTDTQYF

v_gene: TRBV6-1
j_gene: TRBJ1-5
len: 15
CDR3aa: CASSEAGTRGQPQHF

v_gene: TRBV9
j_gene: TRBJ1-2
len: 14
CDR3aa: CASSVDGLDYGYTF

v_gene: TRBV15
j_gene: TRBJ2-7
len: 13
CDR3aa: CATSPDRVYEQYF

v_gene: TRBV28
j_gene: TRBJ2-3
len: 17
CDR3aa: CASTSTYGVSSTDTQYF

v_gene: TRBV15
j_gene: TRBJ2-5
len: 15
CDR3aa: CATSRDPGQATSEYF

v_gene: TRBV10-1
j_gene: TRBJ2-7
len: 17
CDR3aa: CASSESRIGLAGWEQYF

v_gene: TRBV18
j_gene: TRBJ2-4
len: 20
CDR3aa: CASSPQRTGTADLAKNIQYF

v_gene: TRBV28
j_gene: TRBJ2-1
len: 15
CDR3aa: CASSFLAGKVNEQFF

v_gene: TRBV4-3
j_gene: TRBJ1-2
len: 14
CDR3aa: CASSQVAGAPGYTF

v_gene: TRBV28
j_gene: TRBJ1-2
len: 14
CDR3aa: CASRSRGGPYGYTF

v_gene: TRBV7-3
j_gene: TRBJ2-3
len: 13
CDR3aa: CATRAGPTDTQYF

v_gene: TRBV4-1
j_gene: TRBJ2-7
len: 15
CDR3aa: CASSQKQGFSYEQYF